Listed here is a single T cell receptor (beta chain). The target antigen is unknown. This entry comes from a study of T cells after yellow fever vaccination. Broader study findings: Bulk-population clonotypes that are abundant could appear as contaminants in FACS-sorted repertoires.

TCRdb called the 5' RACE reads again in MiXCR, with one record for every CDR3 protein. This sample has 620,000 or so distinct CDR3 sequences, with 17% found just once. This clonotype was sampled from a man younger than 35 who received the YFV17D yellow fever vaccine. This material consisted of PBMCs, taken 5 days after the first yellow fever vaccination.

CDR3 DNA sequence: TGTGCCAGCAGCAATGCGTGGGGCAGGGGCTTTCAGTACTTC. The encoded protein is CASSNAWGRGFQYF. This chain connects TRBV11-2 to TRBJ2-4; D possibly corresponds to TRBD1 (6 bases). The CDR3 covers 14 residues. In germline, CDR1 is SGHAT, CDR2 FQNNGV. Deletions cut 5 bases from V and 11 bases from J, with 19 bases between.